This T cell receptor beta chain was recorded in a study of shared clonotypes between healthy human individuals. Study-wide context: The donors, a couple of women and a few men, were aged 18 to 49. CD4 naive cells filled three plates per donor, CD4 memory three, CD8 naive two and CD8 memory one.

Points from the study as a whole: Large depth notwithstanding, sorted-subset sequencing proved incomplete by rarefaction.

Regarding this clone: What it binds is unknown. Other DNA sequences in the same sample also yield this CDR3.

Data came from immunoSEQ multiplex PCR; TCRdb stores just in-frame clones and leaves some out. Of approximately 2.5 million clones in the sample, approximately 94% were seen once. The CDR3 is 14 residues long. The ends lost 4 bases at V and 7 bases at J; junction bases unmatched: 7. The germline V gene has CDR1 MNHEY and CDR2 SMNVEV (reference sequence). All donors were Caucasian adults living in Nashville, Tennessee. The clonotype originates from a man between 18 and 29 years old in good health. This rearrangement joins TRBV27 to TRBJ1-2; 9 positions agree with TRBD1. The sequencing sample was made of naive CD4+ T cells sorted from blood. Subset specified: CD45RA+ positively selected. The CDR3 loop is CASSSQGAGGGYTF. CDR3 DNA: TGTGCCAGCAGTTCACAGGGGGCTGGCGGTGGCTACACCTTC.